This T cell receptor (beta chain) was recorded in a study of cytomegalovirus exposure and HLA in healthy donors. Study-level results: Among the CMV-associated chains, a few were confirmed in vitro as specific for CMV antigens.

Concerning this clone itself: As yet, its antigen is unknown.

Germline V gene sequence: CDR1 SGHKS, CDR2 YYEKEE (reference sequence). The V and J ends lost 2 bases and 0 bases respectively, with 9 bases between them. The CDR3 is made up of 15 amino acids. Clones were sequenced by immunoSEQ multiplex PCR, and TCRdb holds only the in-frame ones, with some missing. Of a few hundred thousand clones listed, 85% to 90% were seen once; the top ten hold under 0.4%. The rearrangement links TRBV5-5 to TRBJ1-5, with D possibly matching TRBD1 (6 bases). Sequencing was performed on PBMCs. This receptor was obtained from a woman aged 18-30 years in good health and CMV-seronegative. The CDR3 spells CASSLAGASNQPQHF. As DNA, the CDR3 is TGTGCCAGCAGCTTAGCAGGGGCTAGCAATCAGCCCCAGCATTTT.